This TCR beta chain was sequenced during a study of tumor and adjacent non-tumor tissue in lung cancer. Study-level information: The patients, about nine men and a few women, were roughly 30 to 85 with stage I to III disease.

Overall study findings and caveats: TCR diversity was significantly greater in tumor than normal lung tissue.

The library came from three nested PCR rounds adapted from ARM-PCR protocols. One entry per CDR3 protein results from TCRdb running MiXCR on the multiplex PCR reads. Here the sample spans fewer than 85,000 distinct CDR3 sequences, 55% to 85% being singletons. No cell sorting was done before RNA was extracted from the tissue. CDR3 length: 13 residues. CDR1 is ENHRY, CDR2 SYGVKD, per germline. For this clonotype: No antigen is known for it. The junction does not match germline at one end; this may be a read error.

The clonotype originates from a man aged 55-75 years with non-small cell lung cancer. The V and J genes are TRBV10-3 and TRBJ2-2; TRBD2 is a possible D gene (5 bases). Input material: lung tumor tissue. The CDR3 region is CAITAENAGELIF. CDR3 DNA: TGTGCCATCACTGCGGAGAACGCCGGGGAGCTGATTTTT.